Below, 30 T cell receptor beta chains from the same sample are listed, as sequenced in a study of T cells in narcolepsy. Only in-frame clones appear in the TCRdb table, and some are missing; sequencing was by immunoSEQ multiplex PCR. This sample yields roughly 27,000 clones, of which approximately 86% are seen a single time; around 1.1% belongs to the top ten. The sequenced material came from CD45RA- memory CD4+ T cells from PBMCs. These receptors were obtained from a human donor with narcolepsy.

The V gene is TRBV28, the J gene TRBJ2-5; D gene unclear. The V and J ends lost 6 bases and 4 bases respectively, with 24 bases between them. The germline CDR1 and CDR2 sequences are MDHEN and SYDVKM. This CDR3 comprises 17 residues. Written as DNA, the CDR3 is TGTGCCAGCAGCGCAAGTGGGTACGGCGGCGCGAGAGAGACCCAGTACTTC. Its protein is CASSASGYGGARETQYF.

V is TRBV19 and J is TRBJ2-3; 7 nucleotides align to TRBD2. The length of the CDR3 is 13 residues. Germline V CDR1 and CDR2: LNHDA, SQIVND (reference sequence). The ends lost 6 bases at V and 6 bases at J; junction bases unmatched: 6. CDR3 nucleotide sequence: TGTGCCAGTAGCGAGCGGGGTTGGGATACGCAGTATTTT. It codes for CASSERGWDTQYF. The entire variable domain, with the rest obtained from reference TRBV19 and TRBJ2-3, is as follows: DGGITQSPKYLFRKEGQNVTLSCEQNLNHDAMYWYRQDPGQGLRLIYYSQIVNDFQKGDIAEGYSVSREKKESFPLTVTSAQKNPTAFYLCASSERGWDTQYFGPGTRLTVL.

The CDR3 DNA is TGTGCCAGCAGTTTTAACTCGAACACTGAAGCTTTCTTT. Translating gives CASSFNSNTEAFF. The chain is built from TRBV27 and TRBJ1-1; D is unclear. The CDR3 length is 13 residues. The V end was cut by 3 bases, the J end by 1 base, with 6 bases between. Looked up from germline, CDR1 is MNHEY and CDR2 is SMNVEV (reference sequence).

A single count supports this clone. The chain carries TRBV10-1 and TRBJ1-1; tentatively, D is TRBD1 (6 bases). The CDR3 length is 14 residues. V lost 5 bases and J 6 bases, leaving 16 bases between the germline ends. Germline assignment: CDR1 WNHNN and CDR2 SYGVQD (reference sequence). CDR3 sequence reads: CASSPGASTAEAFF. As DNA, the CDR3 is TGCGCCAGCAGTCCAGGGGCCTCTACCGCTGAAGCTTTCTTT.

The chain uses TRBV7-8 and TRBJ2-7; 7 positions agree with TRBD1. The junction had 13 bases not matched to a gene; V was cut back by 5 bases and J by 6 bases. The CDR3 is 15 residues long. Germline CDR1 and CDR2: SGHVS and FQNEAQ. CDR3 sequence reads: CASSPRQGSTGEQYF. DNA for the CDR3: TGTGCCAGCAGCCCCAGACAGGGATCCACTGGCGAGCAGTACTTC.

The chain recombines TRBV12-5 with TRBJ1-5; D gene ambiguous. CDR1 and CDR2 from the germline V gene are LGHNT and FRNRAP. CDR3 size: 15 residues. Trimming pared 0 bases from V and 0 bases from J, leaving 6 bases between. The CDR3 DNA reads TGTGCTAGTGGTTTGGTCGTCTATAGCAATCAGCCCCAGCATTTT. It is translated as CASGLVVYSNQPQHF.

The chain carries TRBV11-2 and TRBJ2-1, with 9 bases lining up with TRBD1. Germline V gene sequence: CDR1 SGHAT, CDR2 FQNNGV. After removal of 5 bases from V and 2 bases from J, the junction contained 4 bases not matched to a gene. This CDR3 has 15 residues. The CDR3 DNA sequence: TGTGCCAGCAGCCTGGGACAGGGCGCCTACAATGAGCAGTTCTTC. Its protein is CASSLGQGAYNEQFF.

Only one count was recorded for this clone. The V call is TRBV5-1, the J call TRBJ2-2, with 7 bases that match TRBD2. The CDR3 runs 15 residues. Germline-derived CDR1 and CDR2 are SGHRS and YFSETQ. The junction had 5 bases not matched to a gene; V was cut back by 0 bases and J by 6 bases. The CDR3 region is CASSLAGGLPGELFF. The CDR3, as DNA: TGCGCCAGCAGCTTGGCGGGGGGTTTACCCGGGGAGCTGTTTTTT.

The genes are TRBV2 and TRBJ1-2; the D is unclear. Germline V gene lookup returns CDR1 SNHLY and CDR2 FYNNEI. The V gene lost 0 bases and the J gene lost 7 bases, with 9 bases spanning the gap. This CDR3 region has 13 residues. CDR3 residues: CASSEARQTGYTF. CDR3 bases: TGTGCCAGCAGTGAAGCGCGGCAGACTGGCTACACCTTC.

Here the CDR3 reads CASSQDGRKSYEQYF. In DNA form, the CDR3 reads TGTGCCAGCAGCCAAGATGGTCGAAAGTCCTACGAGCAGTACTTC. The V call is TRBV14, the J call TRBJ2-7; no definite D call. Germline assignment: CDR1 SGHDN and CDR2 FVKESK. The CDR3 contains 15 residues. Between the trimmed V and J ends, which lost 0 bases and 1 base, there was a span of 10 bases.

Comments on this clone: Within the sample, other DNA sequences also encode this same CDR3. CDR3 amino acids: CASSERVRDYEQYV. As DNA, the CDR3 is TGTGCCAGCAGTGAACGGGTCAGGGATTACGAGCAGTACGTC. This chain uses TRBV6-1 with TRBJ2-7, with a tentative D call TRBD1 (5 bases). The V gene's germline CDR1 is MNHNS and CDR2 SASEGT. This CDR3 comprises 14 residues. Trimming took 2 bases from V and 4 from J, leaving 12 bases between them.

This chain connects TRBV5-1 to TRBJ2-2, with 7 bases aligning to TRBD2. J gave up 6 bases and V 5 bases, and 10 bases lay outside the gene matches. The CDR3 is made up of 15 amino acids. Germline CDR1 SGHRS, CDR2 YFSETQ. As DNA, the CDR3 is TGCGCCAGCAGGGACACGGGGGGATCTCCCGGGGAGCTGTTTTTT. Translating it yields CASRDTGGSPGELFF.

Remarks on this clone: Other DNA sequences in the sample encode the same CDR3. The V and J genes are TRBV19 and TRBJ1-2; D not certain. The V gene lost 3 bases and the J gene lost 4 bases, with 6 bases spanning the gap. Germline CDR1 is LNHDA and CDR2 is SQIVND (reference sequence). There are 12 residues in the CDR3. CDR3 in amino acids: CASSMTAYGYTF. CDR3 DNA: TGTGCCAGTAGTATGACTGCCTATGGCTACACCTTC.

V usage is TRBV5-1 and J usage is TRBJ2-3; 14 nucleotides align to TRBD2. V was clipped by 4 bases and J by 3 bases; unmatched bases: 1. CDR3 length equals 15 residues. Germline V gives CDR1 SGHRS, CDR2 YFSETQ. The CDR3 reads CASSRTSGGTDTQYF. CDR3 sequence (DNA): TGCGCCAGCAGCCGGACTAGCGGGGGGACAGATACGCAGTATTTT.

The CDR3 is CASRRDRVTNTEAFF. In DNA form, the CDR3 reads TGTGCCAGCAGGCGGGACAGGGTGACGAACACTGAAGCTTTCTTT. The rearrangement joins TRBV6-6 to TRBJ1-1, with 9 bases identical to TRBD1. Per germline, CDR1 MNHNY and CDR2 SVGAGI (reference sequence). The CDR3 sequence is 15 residues long. V was clipped by 6 bases and J by 1 base; unmatched bases: 6.

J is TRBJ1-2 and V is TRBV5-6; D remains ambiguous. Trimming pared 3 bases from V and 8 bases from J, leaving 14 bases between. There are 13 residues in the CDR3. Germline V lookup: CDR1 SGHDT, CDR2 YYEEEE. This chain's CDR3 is CASSSGEVWGYTF. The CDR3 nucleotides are TGTGCCAGCAGCTCCGGTGAGGTCTGGGGCTACACCTTC.

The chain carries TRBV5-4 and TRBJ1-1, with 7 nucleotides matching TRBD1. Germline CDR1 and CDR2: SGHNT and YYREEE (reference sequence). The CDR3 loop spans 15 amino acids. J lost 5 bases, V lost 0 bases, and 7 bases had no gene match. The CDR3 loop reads CASSLAIVRGTEAFF. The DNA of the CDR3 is TGTGCCAGCAGCTTGGCCATCGTCAGGGGGACTGAAGCTTTCTTT.

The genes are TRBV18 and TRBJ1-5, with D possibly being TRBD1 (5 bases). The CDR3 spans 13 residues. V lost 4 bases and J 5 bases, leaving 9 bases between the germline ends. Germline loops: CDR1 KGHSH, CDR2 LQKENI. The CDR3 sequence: CASSQDTYQPQHF. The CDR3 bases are TGTGCCAGCTCACAGGACACATATCAGCCCCAGCATTTT. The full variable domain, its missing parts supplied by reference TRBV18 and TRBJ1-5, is NAGVMQNPRHLVRRRGQEARLRCSPMKGHSHVYWYRQLPEEGLKFMVYLQKENIIDESGMPKERFSAEFPKEGPSILRIQQVVRGDSAAYFCASSQDTYQPQHFGDGTRLSIL.

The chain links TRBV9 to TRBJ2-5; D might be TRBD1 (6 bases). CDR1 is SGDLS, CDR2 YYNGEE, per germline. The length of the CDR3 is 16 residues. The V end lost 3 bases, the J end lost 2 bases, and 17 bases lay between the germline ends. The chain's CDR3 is CASSATGYRVQETQYF. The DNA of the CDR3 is TGTGCCAGCAGCGCGACGGGATACAGGGTTCAAGAGACCCAGTACTTC.

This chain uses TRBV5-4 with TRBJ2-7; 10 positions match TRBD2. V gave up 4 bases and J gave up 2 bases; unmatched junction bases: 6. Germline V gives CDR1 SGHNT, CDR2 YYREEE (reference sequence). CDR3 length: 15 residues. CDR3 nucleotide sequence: TGTGCCAGCAGCCCTAGCGGGGGATTAACCTACGAGCAGTACTTC. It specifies CASSPSGGLTYEQYF.

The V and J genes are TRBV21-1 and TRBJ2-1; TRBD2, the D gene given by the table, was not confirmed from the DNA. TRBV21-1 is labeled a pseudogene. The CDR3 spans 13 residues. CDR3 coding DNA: TGTGCCAGCAGCCGGGGGTGTTTTAATGAGCAGTTCTTC. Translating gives CASSRGCFNEQFF.

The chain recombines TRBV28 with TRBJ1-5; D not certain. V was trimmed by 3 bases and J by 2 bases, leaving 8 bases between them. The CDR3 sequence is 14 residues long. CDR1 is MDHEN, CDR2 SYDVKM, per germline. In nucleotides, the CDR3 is TGTGCCAGCAGTTTGCGACGGCGCAATCAGCCCCAGCATTTT. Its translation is CASSLRRRNQPQHF. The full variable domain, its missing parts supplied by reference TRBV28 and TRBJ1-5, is DVKVTQSSRYLVKRTGEKVFLECVQDMDHENMFWYRQDPGLGLRLIYFSYDVKMKEKGDIPEGYSVSREKKERFSLILESASTNQTSMYLCASSLRRRNQPQHFGDGTRLSIL.

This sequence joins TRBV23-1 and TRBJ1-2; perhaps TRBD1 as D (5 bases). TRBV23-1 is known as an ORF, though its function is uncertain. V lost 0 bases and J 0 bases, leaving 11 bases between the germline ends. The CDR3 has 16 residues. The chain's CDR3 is CASSQSWGSSNYGYTF. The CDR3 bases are TGCGCCAGCAGTCAATCGTGGGGGTCATCTAACTATGGCTACACCTTC.

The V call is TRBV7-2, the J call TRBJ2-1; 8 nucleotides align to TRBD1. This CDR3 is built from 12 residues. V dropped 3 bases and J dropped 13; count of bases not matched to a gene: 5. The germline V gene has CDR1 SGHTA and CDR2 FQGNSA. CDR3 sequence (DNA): TGTGCCAGCAGCTTCACAGGGGGAATTCAGTTCTTC. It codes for CASSFTGGIQFF. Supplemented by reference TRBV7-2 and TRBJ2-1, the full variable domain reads GAGVSQSPSNKVTEKGKDVELRCDPISGHTALYWYRQSLGQGLEFLIYFQGNSAPDKSGLPSDRFSAERTGGSVSTLTIQRTQQEDSAVYLCASSFTGGIQFFGPGTRLTVL.

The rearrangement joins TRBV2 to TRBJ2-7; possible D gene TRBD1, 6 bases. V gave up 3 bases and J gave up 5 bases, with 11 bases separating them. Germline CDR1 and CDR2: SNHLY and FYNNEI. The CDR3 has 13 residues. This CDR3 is CASSEDGGHEQYF. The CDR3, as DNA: TGTGCCAGCAGTGAGGATGGGGGCCACGAGCAGTACTTC.

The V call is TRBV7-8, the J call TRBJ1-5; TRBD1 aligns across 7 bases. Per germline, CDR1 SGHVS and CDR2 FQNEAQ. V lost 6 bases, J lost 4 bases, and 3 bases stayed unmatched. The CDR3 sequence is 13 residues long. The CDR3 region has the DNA TGTGCCAGCAGGGGACAGCTAAATCAGCCCCAGCATTTT. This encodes CASRGQLNQPQHF.

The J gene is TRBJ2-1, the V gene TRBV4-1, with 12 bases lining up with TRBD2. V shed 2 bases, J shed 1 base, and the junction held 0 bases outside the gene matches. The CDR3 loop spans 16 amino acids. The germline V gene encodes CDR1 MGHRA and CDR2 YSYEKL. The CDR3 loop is CASSQLAGGSYNEQFF. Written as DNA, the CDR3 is TGCGCCAGCAGCCAACTAGCGGGGGGGTCCTACAATGAGCAGTTCTTC.

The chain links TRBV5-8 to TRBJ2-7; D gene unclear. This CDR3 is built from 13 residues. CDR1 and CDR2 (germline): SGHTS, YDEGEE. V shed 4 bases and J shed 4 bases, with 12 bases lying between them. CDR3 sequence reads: CASSLPPSYEQYF. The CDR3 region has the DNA TGTGCCAGCAGCCTACCCCCGTCTTACGAGCAGTACTTC.

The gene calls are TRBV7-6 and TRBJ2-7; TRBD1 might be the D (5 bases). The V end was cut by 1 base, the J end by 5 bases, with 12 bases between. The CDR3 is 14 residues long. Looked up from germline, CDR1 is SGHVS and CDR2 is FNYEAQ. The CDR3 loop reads CASSLVQGRNEQYF. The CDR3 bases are TGTGCCAGCAGCTTAGTTCAGGGTCGGAACGAGCAGTACTTC. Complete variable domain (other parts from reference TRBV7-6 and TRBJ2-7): GAGVSQSPRYKVTKRGQDVALRCDPISGHVSLYWYRQALGQGPEFLTYFNYEAQQDKSGLPNDRFSAERPEGSISTLTIQRTEQRDSAMYRCASSLVQGRNEQYFGPGTRLTVT.

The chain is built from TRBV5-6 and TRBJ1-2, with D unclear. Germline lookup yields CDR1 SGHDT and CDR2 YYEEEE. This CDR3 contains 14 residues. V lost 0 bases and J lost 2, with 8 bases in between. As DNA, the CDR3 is TGTGCCAGCAGCTTGGCCTACGGGAACTATGGCTACACCTTC. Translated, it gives CASSLAYGNYGYTF.